Listed below are T cell receptor beta chains from one sample, sequenced in a study of T cells in Graves' hyperthyroidism and ophthalmopathy. Using its own MiXCR run on the multiplex PCR reads, TCRdb lists one record per CDR3 protein. This table holds approximately 640,000 distinct CDR3 sequences, under 20% found once. Sequences were obtained from blood. These receptors all come from a woman aged 25 to 45 with Graves' hyperthyroidism. The CDR3 runs from the conserved cysteine through the conserved F or W. The order of the fields is clone size, V gene, J gene, D gene, CDR3 DNA, CDR3 protein. A D gene is named only where the DNA matches it firmly. The listing skips clone size in some rows; elsewhere it reads once, few, many or a size class.

>many|TRBV18|TRBJ2-5|-
TGTGCCAGCTCACCACCGACAGTCTACCAAGAGACCCAGTACTTC
CASSPPTVYQETQYF
>once|TRBV2|TRBJ2-1|TRBD2
TGTGCCAGCAGTGAACGGGGACTAGCGGATTACAATGAGCAGTTCTTC
CASSERGLADYNEQFF
>few|TRBV20-1|TRBJ1-2|-
TGCAGTGCTAGAGAAGGAGGGGCCCAAGGGGCCTATGGCTACACCTTC
CSAREGGAQGAYGYTF
>many|TRBV7-2|TRBJ2-7|TRBD2
TGTGCCAGCAGCCCCCCGGGACTAGCGGGTATTTCCGAGCAGTACTTC
CASSPPGLAGISEQYF
>many|TRBV20-1|TRBJ2-3|TRBD2
TGCAGTGCTAGGCTAGCGGGAGCAGATACGCAGTATTTT
CSARLAGADTQYF
>many|TRBV6-1|TRBJ2-7|TRBD2
TGTGCCAGCAGGGCTAGCGGGAGAGAAAACGAGCAGTACTTC
CASRASGRENEQYF
>-|TRBV9|TRBJ2-2|TRBD1
TGTGCCAGCAGCGTAGTGACAGGGCGTCTGTTTTTT
CASSVVTGRLFF
>many|TRBV11-2|TRBJ2-7|-
TGTGCCAGCAGCTTAGGACCAGTTTTAAACGAGCAGTACTTC
CASSLGPVLNEQYF
>many|TRBV20-1|TRBJ2-1|TRBD2
TGCAGTGCTGATAGCGGGAGCCCCTACAATGAGCAGTTCTTC
CSADSGSPYNEQFF
>many|TRBV7-9|TRBJ2-7|-
TGTGCCAGCACCCAGACAGGTATCCCCTACGAGCAGTACTTC
CASTQTGIPYEQYF
>many|TRBV12-3/TRBV12-4|TRBJ2-1|-
TGTGCCAGCAGGGGGAACTCCTACAATGAGCAGTTCTTC
CASRGNSYNEQFF
>many|TRBV28|TRBJ2-7|-
TGTGCCAGCAGCTTATTTGGATCCTACGAGCAGTACTTC
CASSLFGSYEQYF
>many|TRBV7-2|TRBJ2-3|TRBD2
TGTGCCAGCAGTCTAGCGGGAGTTGGCACAGATACGCAGTATTTT
CASSLAGVGTDTQYF
>many|TRBV7-3|TRBJ2-1|TRBD2
TGTGCCAGCAGCTTAGGCGCGGGAGTGGTAGATGAGCAGTTCTTC
CASSLGAGVVDEQFF
>many|TRBV15|TRBJ2-1|TRBD2
TGTGCCACCGAACAGACTAGCTGGGACAATGAGCAGTTCTTC
CATEQTSWDNEQFF
>many|TRBV10-2|TRBJ1-2|-
TGCGCCAGCCGAGGGAGTTCCACGGATTATGGCTACACCTTC
CASRGSSTDYGYTF
>-|TRBV28|TRBJ2-4|TRBD2
TGTGCCAGCAGTCTCCGGACTAGCGGGAGCTCGGGCAAAAACATTCAGTACTTC
CASSLRTSGSSGKNIQYF
>-|TRBV9|TRBJ2-2|-
TGTGCCAGCAGCTTGGAAGATCTGAACACCGGGGAGCTGTTTTTT
CASSLEDLNTGELFF
>many|TRBV6-1|TRBJ2-7|-
TGTGCCAGCAGTATACTAGAGCCCTCCTACGAGCAGTACTTC
CASSILEPSYEQYF
>many|TRBV7-8|TRBJ2-5|-
TGTGCCAGCAGCTTAGCGTTCAGGCAAGGGGAGACCCAGTACTTC
CASSLAFRQGETQYF
>-|TRBV10-2|TRBJ2-3|TRBD2
TGCGCCACTGGGGATCCGGGACTAGCGGTTCGTGGAGATACGCAGTATTTT
CATGDPGLAVRGDTQYF
>-|TRBV19|TRBJ1-1|-
TGTGCCAGTAGTATAGCACAGGGTCTTGAAGCTTTCTTT
CASSIAQGLEAFF
>-|TRBV4-1|TRBJ2-3|-
TGCGCCAGCAGCCAAGGTGTAATATGGGATACGCAGTATTTT
CASSQGVIWDTQYF
>few|TRBV13|TRBJ2-3|TRBD1
TGTGCCAGCAGCCTAGGGGACAGGGGGTATACGCAGTATTTT
CASSLGDRGYTQYF
>-|TRBV5-5|TRBJ1-2|-
TGTGCCAGCAGCTTGAGTAGGGGAACCGTGGGCTACACCTTC
CASSLSRGTVGYTF
>few|TRBV5-6|TRBJ1-1|TRBD1
TGTGCCAGCGGACAGGGAGTAGGTGAAGCTTTCTTT
CASGQGVGEAFF
>-|TRBV28|TRBJ2-4|TRBD2
TGTGCCAGCACCCAGACTAGCGGGAGGGTAGCCAAAAACATTCAGTACTTC
CASTQTSGRVAKNIQYF
>few|TRBV27|TRBJ2-6|-
TGTGCCAGCAGTTCGAGCCAGGGATTGGATTTTCCTGGGGCCAACGTCCTGACTTTC
CASSSSQGLDFPGANVLTF
>-|TRBV28|TRBJ1-2|TRBD1
TGTGCCAGCAGTTTCAGGGGGATCGGTTCTAACTATGGCTACACCTTC
CASSFRGIGSNYGYTF
>many|TRBV6-5|TRBJ1-1|-
TGTGCCAGCAGTTACTCGTTTGAGTTCTTAGGGGGAAGGGACACTGAAGCTTTCTTT
CASSYSFEFLGGRDTEAFF
>many|TRBV28|TRBJ1-5|TRBD1
TGTGCCAGCGCCGAAGGGGGCTCGGTGAAGCCCCAGCATTTT
CASAEGGSVKPQHF
>-|TRBV6-1|TRBJ1-1|-
TGTGCCAGCAGCATCCCGACAAAGCCCACTGAAGCTTTCTTT
CASSIPTKPTEAFF
>many|TRBV2|TRBJ2-2|TRBD2
TGTGCCAGCAGCCGGGGGGGGGAAGGCACCGGGGAGCTGTTTTTT
CASSRGGEGTGELFF
>few|TRBV5-5|TRBJ2-5|TRBD2
TGTGCCAGCAGCTTGGGACTAGCGGGATCGTCGGAGACCCAGTACTTC
CASSLGLAGSSETQYF
>-|TRBV6-1|TRBJ1-1|-
TGTGCCAGCAGTGAGTTTCTGCAGGTAAACACTGAGGCTTTCTTT
CASSEFLQVNTEAFF
>-|TRBV6-2/TRBV6-3|TRBJ1-2|TRBD1
TGTGCCAGCAGACGGGACAGTGGCGGTTATGGCTACACCTTC
CASRRDSGGYGYTF
>few|TRBV9|TRBJ2-3|TRBD2
TGTGCCAGCAGCTACACCGGGACTAGCTTCAAAAGCACAGATACGCAGTATTTT
CASSYTGTSFKSTDTQYF
>-|TRBV20-1|TRBJ2-3|-
TGCAGTGCTAGCTCCGGGACAAGCACAGATACGCAGTATTTT
CSASSGTSTDTQYF
>many|TRBV11-2|TRBJ2-3|-
TGTGCCAGCAGCTTATGGGGAGTTCAGTCAGATACGCAGTATTTT
CASSLWGVQSDTQYF
>-|TRBV6-5|TRBJ1-2|TRBD1
TGTGCCAGCAGTTACACCGGGACAGGGGGAAATGGCTACACCTTC
CASSYTGTGGNGYTF
>-|TRBV6-1|TRBJ2-7|-
TGTGCCAGTAACTACAGGGTTCCATTGGGCGAGCAGTACTTC
CASNYRVPLGEQYF
>few|TRBV6-1|TRBJ2-3|-
TGTGCCAGCAACCCGACAGGCCGACTGGGAGATACGCAGTATTTT
CASNPTGRLGDTQYF
>-|TRBV11-2|TRBJ1-5|-
TGTGCCAGCAGCTCGGGAGGGCAGGGGCCCCAGCATTTT
CASSSGGQGPQHF
>-|TRBV7-2|TRBJ2-3|TRBD2
TGTGCCGGCAGCTTAGCGGGGTCTAGCACAGATACGCAGTATTTT
CAGSLAGSSTDTQYF
>few|TRBV4-1|TRBJ2-2|-
TGCGCCAGCAGCCGCGGTGGCGGGGCCGAGCTGTTTTTT
CASSRGGGAELFF
>few|TRBV20-1|TRBJ2-2|TRBD2
TGCAGTGCTAGACCCCGACTATCAGCGGGAGGGTACACCGGGGAGCTGTTTTTT
CSARPRLSAGGYTGELFF
>-|TRBV5-1|TRBJ1-1|-
TGCGCCAGCAGCTTGGGGTCAATAAACACTGAAGCTTTCTTT
CASSLGSINTEAFF
>many|TRBV7-2|TRBJ2-7|TRBD2
TGTGCCAGCAGCTTAGCCGGGACTAGTGGGAGCGAGCAGTACTTC
CASSLAGTSGSEQYF
>many|TRBV2|TRBJ2-7|TRBD1
TGTGCCAGCAGACAGACAGGGGCCAGCTACGAGCAGTACTTC
CASRQTGASYEQYF
>-|TRBV24-1|TRBJ1-4|TRBD1
TGTGCCACCAGTGTCGTACAGGGGACTAATGAAAAACTGTTTTTT
CATSVVQGTNEKLFF